Listed below are T cell receptor beta chains from one sample, sequenced in a study of OX40 agonist ivuxolimab in advanced cancers. Repertoires were generated with immunoSEQ multiplex PCR, while TCRdb's copy carries only in-frame clones and drops some. The table lists roughly 140,000 clones, approximately 94% of them singletons. The starting material was CD4+ or CD8+ T cells sorted from blood, obtained in a trial of the OX40 agonist ivuxolimab. These receptors originate from an adult with an advanced solid tumor such as melanoma, head and neck, liver or kidney cancer. The CDR3 runs from the conserved cysteine through the conserved F or W. Each record gives: D gene, V gene, J gene, clone size, CDR3 protein, CDR3 DNA. D genes are given only for firm matches. Rows may omit the clone size; those that give it use once, few, many or a size class.

d_call: TRBD1; v_call: TRBV6-6; j_call: TRBJ1-4; clone_size: NA; cdr3_aa: CASSRTGVNEKLFF; cdr3_nt: TGTGCCAGCAGCCGGACAGGAGTTAATGAAAAACTGTTTTTT
d_call: TRBD2; v_call: TRBV4-3; j_call: TRBJ2-1; clone_size: NA; cdr3_aa: CASSQEQRGGGRQFF; cdr3_nt: TGCGCCAGCAGCCAAGAACAGCGGGGGGGAGGGAGGCAGTTCTTC
d_call: TRBD2; v_call: TRBV5-4; j_call: TRBJ2-7; clone_size: once; cdr3_aa: CASSLATSGRGNEQYF; cdr3_nt: TGTGCCAGCAGCTTGGCCACTAGCGGGAGAGGCAACGAGCAGTACTTC
d_call: NA; v_call: TRBV5-4; j_call: TRBJ2-5; clone_size: NA; cdr3_aa: CASSSRGRGPLSQETQYF; cdr3_nt: TGTGCCAGCAGCTCGCGAGGTCGGGGGCCCCTGTCTCAAGAGACCCAGTACTTC
d_call: NA; v_call: TRBV7-2; j_call: TRBJ1-5; clone_size: NA; cdr3_aa: CASSLARPDQPQHF; cdr3_nt: TGTGCCAGCAGCTTAGCGCGGCCAGATCAGCCCCAGCATTTT
d_call: TRBD1; v_call: TRBV28; j_call: TRBJ1-5; clone_size: NA; cdr3_aa: CASSPIPGGQPQHF; cdr3_nt: TGTGCCAGCAGTCCCATCCCAGGGGGACAGCCCCAGCATTTT
d_call: NA; v_call: TRBV6-5; j_call: TRBJ2-7; clone_size: NA; cdr3_aa: CASSGQTHEQYF; cdr3_nt: TGTGCCAGCAGTGGGCAGACCCACGAGCAGTACTTC
d_call: NA; v_call: TRBV5-5; j_call: TRBJ2-6; clone_size: NA; cdr3_aa: CASSSGNSGANVLTF; cdr3_nt: TGTGCCAGCAGCTCGGGGAACTCTGGGGCCAACGTCCTGACTTTC
d_call: NA; v_call: TRBV15; j_call: TRBJ1-2; clone_size: NA; cdr3_aa: CATSRDSYGYTF; cdr3_nt: TGTGCCACCAGCAGAGACAGTTATGGCTACACCTTC
d_call: NA; v_call: TRBV7-9; j_call: TRBJ1-5; clone_size: NA; cdr3_aa: CASSLRGSGNQPQHF; cdr3_nt: TGTGCCAGCAGCTTAAGGGGGTCAGGCAATCAGCCCCAGCATTTT
d_call: NA; v_call: TRBV5-1; j_call: TRBJ1-1; clone_size: NA; cdr3_aa: CASSLGMGNTEAFF; cdr3_nt: TGCGCCAGCAGCTTGGGAATGGGGAACACTGAAGCTTTCTTT
d_call: NA; v_call: TRBV13; j_call: TRBJ2-1; clone_size: once; cdr3_aa: CASSLSPRGAYNEQFF; cdr3_nt: TGTGCCAGCAGCCTATCACCAAGGGGGGCCTACAATGAGCAGTTCTTC
d_call: NA; v_call: TRBV6-5; j_call: TRBJ2-2; clone_size: NA; cdr3_aa: CASSYVGGGASGELFF; cdr3_nt: TGTGCCAGCAGTTACGTTGGCGGGGGCGCGTCCGGGGAGCTGTTTTTT
d_call: TRBD1; v_call: TRBV7-3; j_call: TRBJ2-2; clone_size: NA; cdr3_aa: CASSWTGGAGELFF; cdr3_nt: TGTGCCAGCAGCTGGACAGGGGGCGCCGGGGAGCTGTTTTTT
d_call: NA; v_call: TRBV7-2; j_call: TRBJ1-2; clone_size: NA; cdr3_aa: CASPPLGGADYGYTF; cdr3_nt: TGTGCCAGCCCCCCCCTCGGGGGGGCAGACTATGGCTACACCTTC
d_call: NA; v_call: TRBV28; j_call: TRBJ2-1; clone_size: NA; cdr3_aa: CASKDVVRGSYNEQFF; cdr3_nt: TGTGCCAGCAAGGACGTCGTGAGGGGGTCCTACAATGAGCAGTTCTTC
d_call: NA; v_call: TRBV5-1; j_call: TRBJ2-3; clone_size: NA; cdr3_aa: CASSLRVTTGTDTQYF; cdr3_nt: TGCGCCAGCAGCTTGCGGGTCACCACAGGCACAGATACGCAGTATTTT
d_call: NA; v_call: TRBV19; j_call: TRBJ2-5; clone_size: NA; cdr3_aa: CASSIPGEETQYF; cdr3_nt: TGTGCCAGTAGTATACCCGGGGAAGAGACCCAGTACTTC
d_call: TRBD2; v_call: TRBV7-9; j_call: TRBJ2-7; clone_size: NA; cdr3_aa: CASSLGLAGVRGTYEQYF; cdr3_nt: TGTGCCAGCAGCTTAGGACTAGCGGGAGTTAGGGGGACCTACGAGCAGTACTTC
d_call: NA; v_call: TRBV7-2; j_call: TRBJ2-2; clone_size: NA; cdr3_aa: CASSLRGGGTGELFF; cdr3_nt: TGTGCCAGCAGCTTACGAGGGGGAGGAACCGGGGAGCTGTTTTTT
d_call: TRBD1; v_call: TRBV5-4; j_call: TRBJ1-2; clone_size: NA; cdr3_aa: CASSLRTIQGARDGYTF; cdr3_nt: TGTGCCAGCAGCTTGCGCACTATACAGGGGGCGCGCGATGGCTACACCTTC
d_call: NA; v_call: TRBV6-1; j_call: TRBJ1-4; clone_size: NA; cdr3_aa: CASSGTVAEKLFF; cdr3_nt: TGTGCCAGCAGTGGGACAGTGGCTGAAAAACTGTTTTTT
d_call: NA; v_call: TRBV30; j_call: TRBJ1-4; clone_size: NA; cdr3_aa: CAWSVRRNGARGYELFF; cdr3_nt: TGTGCCTGGAGCGTACGACGAAACGGGGCCCGGGGTTACGAACTGTTTTTT
d_call: TRBD1; v_call: TRBV2; j_call: TRBJ2-7; clone_size: NA; cdr3_aa: CASSRGQETTEQYF; cdr3_nt: TGTGCCAGCAGCCGGGGACAGGAGACTACGGAGCAGTACTTC
d_call: NA; v_call: TRBV6-4; j_call: TRBJ1-1; clone_size: NA; cdr3_aa: CASSDSRGSTEAFF; cdr3_nt: TGTGCCAGCAGTGACTCAAGGGGGAGTACTGAAGCTTTCTTT
d_call: NA; v_call: TRBV5-5; j_call: TRBJ2-5; clone_size: NA; cdr3_aa: CASSLADRTNGETQYF; cdr3_nt: TGTGCCAGCAGCTTGGCGGATCGCACTAATGGCGAGACCCAGTACTTC
d_call: NA; v_call: TRBV7-2; j_call: TRBJ2-2; clone_size: NA; cdr3_aa: CASSLVFGQGVTGELFF; cdr3_nt: TGTGCCAGCAGCTTAGTATTCGGGCAGGGAGTCACCGGGGAGCTGTTTTTT
d_call: TRBD1; v_call: TRBV4-3; j_call: TRBJ1-2; clone_size: NA; cdr3_aa: CASSPRTGADYGYTF; cdr3_nt: TGCGCCAGCAGCCCACGTACAGGGGCCGACTATGGCTACACCTTC
d_call: NA; v_call: TRBV29-1; j_call: TRBJ2-6; clone_size: NA; cdr3_aa: CSVEDGGGDSGANVLTF; cdr3_nt: TGCAGCGTTGAAGATGGAGGCGGGGACTCTGGGGCCAACGTCCTGACTTTC
d_call: TRBD1; v_call: TRBV6-5; j_call: TRBJ1-2; clone_size: NA; cdr3_aa: CASSYEGQGIYGYTF; cdr3_nt: TGTGCCAGCAGTTACGAGGGACAGGGGATCTATGGCTACACCTTC
d_call: NA; v_call: TRBV6-1; j_call: TRBJ2-1; clone_size: NA; cdr3_aa: CASSKVGLGTQGEQFF; cdr3_nt: TGTGCCAGCAGTAAAGTTGGGCTAGGGACCCAAGGTGAGCAGTTCTTC
d_call: NA; v_call: TRBV7-8; j_call: TRBJ2-5; clone_size: NA; cdr3_aa: CASSPNREGTQYF; cdr3_nt: TGTGCCAGCAGCCCAAACAGGGAAGGTACCCAGTACTTC
d_call: NA; v_call: TRBV10-3; j_call: TRBJ1-2; clone_size: NA; cdr3_aa: CAISGQGDYGYTF; cdr3_nt: TGTGCCATCAGTGGCCAGGGAGACTATGGCTACACCTTC
d_call: NA; v_call: TRBV5-4; j_call: TRBJ1-2; clone_size: NA; cdr3_aa: CASSRGVGAGNYGYTF; cdr3_nt: TGTGCCAGCAGCAGGGGGGTCGGGGCAGGTAACTATGGCTACACCTTC
d_call: TRBD2; v_call: TRBV2; j_call: TRBJ2-3; clone_size: NA; cdr3_aa: CASGLAGPTDTQYF; cdr3_nt: TGTGCCAGCGGACTAGCGGGGCCCACAGATACGCAGTATTTT
d_call: TRBD1; v_call: TRBV5-1; j_call: TRBJ2-7; clone_size: NA; cdr3_aa: CASSHARTGGREQYF; cdr3_nt: TGCGCCAGCAGCCACGCCCGGACAGGGGGCCGTGAGCAGTACTTC
d_call: TRBD1; v_call: TRBV19; j_call: TRBJ2-3; clone_size: NA; cdr3_aa: CASSIGTGGITDTQYF; cdr3_nt: TGTGCCAGTAGTATTGGGACAGGGGGAATCACAGATACGCAGTATTTT
d_call: NA; v_call: TRBV7-8; j_call: TRBJ2-7; clone_size: NA; cdr3_aa: CASSPRGGQFSYEQYF; cdr3_nt: TGTGCCAGCAGCCCCAGGGGGGGGCAGTTCTCCTACGAGCAGTACTTC
d_call: NA; v_call: TRBV19; j_call: TRBJ2-3; clone_size: NA; cdr3_aa: CASSIDWGLTDTQYF; cdr3_nt: TGTGCCAGTAGTATAGACTGGGGGCTGACAGATACGCAGTATTTT
d_call: NA; v_call: TRBV5-4; j_call: TRBJ1-4; clone_size: NA; cdr3_aa: CASITLNWAPTNEKLFF; cdr3_nt: TGTGCCAGCATAACGCTCAACTGGGCCCCAACTAATGAAAAACTGTTTTTT
d_call: NA; v_call: TRBV4-3; j_call: TRBJ2-2; clone_size: NA; cdr3_aa: CASSQFEGGNTGELFF; cdr3_nt: TGCGCCAGCAGCCAATTCGAGGGGGGAAACACCGGGGAGCTGTTTTTT
d_call: NA; v_call: TRBV19; j_call: TRBJ1-2; clone_size: NA; cdr3_aa: CASSISTSNYGYTF; cdr3_nt: TGTGCCAGTAGTATCTCCACCTCTAACTATGGCTACACCTTC
d_call: NA; v_call: TRBV18; j_call: TRBJ2-7; clone_size: NA; cdr3_aa: CASSRGQGTGEQYF; cdr3_nt: TGTGCCAGCTCTAGGGGGCAGGGGACTGGAGAGCAGTACTTC
d_call: NA; v_call: TRBV11-2; j_call: TRBJ1-3; clone_size: NA; cdr3_aa: CASSLGTGSGNTIYF; cdr3_nt: TGTGCCAGCAGCTTAGGAACTGGCTCTGGAAACACCATATATTTT
d_call: NA; v_call: TRBV28; j_call: TRBJ2-7; clone_size: NA; cdr3_aa: CASSLGGSSYEQYF; cdr3_nt: TGTGCCAGCAGTTTAGGAGGGAGCTCCTACGAGCAGTACTTC
d_call: NA; v_call: TRBV5-8; j_call: TRBJ2-2; clone_size: NA; cdr3_aa: CASSLADAGELFF; cdr3_nt: TGTGCCAGCAGCTTGGCAGATGCCGGGGAGCTGTTTTTT
d_call: NA; v_call: TRBV19; j_call: TRBJ1-3; clone_size: NA; cdr3_aa: CASFTQGNTIYF; cdr3_nt: TGTGCCAGCTTCACACAGGGAAACACCATATATTTT
d_call: NA; v_call: TRBV15; j_call: TRBJ1-2; clone_size: NA; cdr3_aa: CATSRRDRSYGYTF; cdr3_nt: TGTGCCACCAGCAGAAGGGACCGATCGTATGGCTACACCTTC
d_call: NA; v_call: TRBV7-2; j_call: TRBJ1-2; clone_size: NA; cdr3_aa: CASSFGGSNYGYTF; cdr3_nt: TGTGCCAGCAGCTTTGGGGGCAGTAACTATGGCTACACCTTC
d_call: TRBD1; v_call: TRBV11-2; j_call: TRBJ1-2; clone_size: NA; cdr3_aa: CASSLTGGGYGYTF; cdr3_nt: TGTGCCAGCAGTCTGACAGGGGGCGGCTATGGCTACACCTTC
d_call: TRBD2; v_call: TRBV7-9; j_call: TRBJ2-7; clone_size: NA; cdr3_aa: CASSPLAGGSIPYEQYF; cdr3_nt: TGTGCCAGCAGCCCCCTAGCGGGAGGCTCGATCCCCTACGAGCAGTACTTC
d_call: TRBD1; v_call: TRBV7-2; j_call: TRBJ1-3; clone_size: NA; cdr3_aa: CASSPRTGGGNTIYF; cdr3_nt: TGTGCCAGCAGCCCCCGGACAGGGGGTGGAAACACCATATATTTT
d_call: NA; v_call: TRBV12-5; j_call: TRBJ2-6; clone_size: NA; cdr3_aa: CASGLWVDSGANVLTF; cdr3_nt: TGTGCTAGTGGTTTGTGGGTCGACTCTGGGGCCAACGTCCTGACTTTC
d_call: NA; v_call: TRBV5-5; j_call: TRBJ1-2; clone_size: NA; cdr3_aa: CASRLEPSLHYGYTF; cdr3_nt: TGTGCCAGCCGCCTTGAACCCAGCCTACACTATGGCTACACCTTC
d_call: TRBD1; v_call: TRBV7-6; j_call: TRBJ1-2; clone_size: once; cdr3_aa: CASSLDDTGGVKSGYTF; cdr3_nt: TGTGCCAGCAGCTTGGACGATACAGGGGGGGTAAAGAGTGGCTACACCTTC
d_call: NA; v_call: TRBV4-3; j_call: TRBJ2-5; clone_size: NA; cdr3_aa: CASSLTLARSQETQYF; cdr3_nt: TGCGCCAGCAGCCTAACCCTGGCCAGGTCCCAAGAGACCCAGTACTTC
d_call: TRBD1; v_call: TRBV5-4; j_call: TRBJ2-5; clone_size: NA; cdr3_aa: CASSHRQGKETQYF; cdr3_nt: TGTGCCAGCAGCCATAGACAGGGGAAAGAGACCCAGTACTTC
d_call: TRBD1; v_call: TRBV4-2; j_call: TRBJ1-2; clone_size: NA; cdr3_aa: CASSQGQGGYGYTF; cdr3_nt: TGTGCCAGCAGCCAGGGACAGGGAGGATACGGCTACACCTTC
d_call: NA; v_call: TRBV10-2; j_call: TRBJ2-3; clone_size: NA; cdr3_aa: CASSDRVGPLTTDTQYF; cdr3_nt: TGCGCCAGCAGTGATCGGGTGGGACCACTCACCACAGATACGCAGTATTTT
d_call: NA; v_call: TRBV27; j_call: TRBJ2-1; clone_size: NA; cdr3_aa: CASTLTSYSYNEQFF; cdr3_nt: TGTGCCAGCACTCTTACTAGCTACTCCTACAATGAGCAGTTCTTC